This T cell receptor beta chain was sequenced during a study of T cell responses to AZD1222 COVID-19 vaccine. Study observations and caveats: Vaccine-related CD4 TCRs covered spike, predominating at 160-218 and 743-854.

A single count supports this clone. The antigen remains undetermined. The V gene's germline CDR1 is KGHSH and CDR2 LQKENI. Trimming cost V 1 base and J 1 base, with 13 bases left between them. This CDR3 spans 16 amino acids. Using immunoSEQ multiplex PCR, the repertoire was profiled, and TCRdb retains in-frame clones only, with some absent. The sample has just under 90,000 clones; around 88% are singletons. Sequenced here: peripheral blood, sampled on day 0 of MenACWY control vaccination. The receptor's source is an adult in good health. The rearrangement joins TRBV18 to TRBJ1-1; possible D gene TRBD1, 5 bases. Here the CDR3 reads CASSPLQLTGNTEAFF. As DNA, the CDR3 is TGTGCCAGCTCACCACTCCAGCTTACAGGGAACACTGAAGCTTTCTTT. The whole variable domain, remainder taken from reference TRBV18 and TRBJ1-1, is NAGVMQNPRHLVRRRGQEARLRCSPMKGHSHVYWYRQLPEEGLKFMVYLQKENIIDESGMPKERFSAEFPKEGPSILRIQQVVRGDSAAYFCASSPLQLTGNTEAFFGQGTRLTVV.